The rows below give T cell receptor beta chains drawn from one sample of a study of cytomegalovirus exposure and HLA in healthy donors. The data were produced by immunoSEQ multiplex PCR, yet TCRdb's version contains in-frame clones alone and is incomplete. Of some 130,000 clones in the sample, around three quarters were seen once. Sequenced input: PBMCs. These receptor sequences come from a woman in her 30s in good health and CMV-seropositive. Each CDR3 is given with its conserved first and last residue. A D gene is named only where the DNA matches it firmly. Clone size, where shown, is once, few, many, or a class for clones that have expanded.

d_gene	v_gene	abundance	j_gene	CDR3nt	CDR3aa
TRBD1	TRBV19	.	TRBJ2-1	TGTGCCAGTAGCCCCCGAGGACAGGGCTACAATGAGCAGTTCTTC	CASSPRGQGYNEQFF
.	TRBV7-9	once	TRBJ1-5	TGTGCCAGCAGTTCCTCCTTGGCGGGGGGCAAGCATCAGCCCCAGCATTTT	CASSSSLAGGKHQPQHF
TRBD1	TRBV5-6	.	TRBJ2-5	TGTGCCAGCAGCTCGACAGGGGGCGAGGAGACCCAGTACTTC	CASSSTGGEETQYF
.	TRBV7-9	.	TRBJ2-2	TGTGCCAGCAGCGCCCGGACACTGAACACCGGGGAGCTGTTTTTT	CASSARTLNTGELFF
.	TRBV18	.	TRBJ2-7	TGTGCCAGCTCAGGGGACATATACGAGCAGTACTTC	CASSGDIYEQYF
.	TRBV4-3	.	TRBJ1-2	TGCGCCAGCAGCCAGGGCTCGGCTAACTATGGCTACACCTTC	CASSQGSANYGYTF
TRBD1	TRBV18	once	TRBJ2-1	TGTGCCAGCTCACCTGGGACAGGGTTCGGGCGCAATGAGCAGTTCTTC	CASSPGTGFGRNEQFF
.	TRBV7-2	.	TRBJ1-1	TGTGCCAGCAGCCCTCAGATGGGGGCATACACTGAAGCTTTCTTT	CASSPQMGAYTEAFF
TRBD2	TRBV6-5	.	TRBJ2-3	TGTGCCAGCAGTTACAGCGGGGGGCGAGATACGCAGTATTTT	CASSYSGGRDTQYF
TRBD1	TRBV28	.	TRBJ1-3	TGTGCCAGCAGTGAGGGACAGGGGGGCTCTCGCGGACCTGGAAACACCATATATTTT	CASSEGQGGSRGPGNTIYF
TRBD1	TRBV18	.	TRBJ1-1	TGTGCCAGCTCACGGGAACAGGGGTCTGAAGCTTTCTTT	CASSREQGSEAFF
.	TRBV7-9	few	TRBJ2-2	TGTGCCAGCAGCTTAAAAGGGGTCATGATAAACACCGGGGAGCTGTTTTTT	CASSLKGVMINTGELFF
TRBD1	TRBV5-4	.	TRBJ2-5	TGTGCCAGCAGCTCTCCGACAGGGGCGGAGACCCAGTACTTC	CASSSPTGAETQYF
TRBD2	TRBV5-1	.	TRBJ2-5	TGCGCCAGCAGCCCGGGACTAGCGGGGTCGGGGGAGACCCAGTACTTC	CASSPGLAGSGETQYF
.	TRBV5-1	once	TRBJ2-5	TGCGCCAGCAGGCCCGGGGTGCGCGGGGAAGAGACCCAGTACTTC	CASRPGVRGEETQYF
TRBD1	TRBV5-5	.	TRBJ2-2	TGTGCCAGCAGCTTGACGCAGGACAGGAAATACGGGGAGCTGTTTTTT	CASSLTQDRKYGELFF
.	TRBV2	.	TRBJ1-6	TGTGCCAGTAAGGTGGGGGGGGCGTTTAGTTCACCCCTCCACTTT	CASKVGGAFSSPLHF
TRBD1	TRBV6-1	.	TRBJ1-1	TGTGCCAGCAGTCGGGGGGGACAGGGGGTTCGAGCTTTCTTT	CASSRGGQGVRAFF
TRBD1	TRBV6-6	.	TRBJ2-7	TGTGCCAGCAGTTACTCGAGTGGACAGGGGTACGAGCAGTACTTC	CASSYSSGQGYEQYF
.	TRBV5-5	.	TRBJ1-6	TGTGCCAGCAGCTTGGGAGGCCAGGGATCAGGCTATAATTCACCCCTCCACTTT	CASSLGGQGSGYNSPLHF
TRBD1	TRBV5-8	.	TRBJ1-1	TGTGCCAGCAGCTTGGTTCCGGGACAGAAGAACACTGAAGCTTTCTTT	CASSLVPGQKNTEAFF
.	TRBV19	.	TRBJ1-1	TGTGCCAGTAGTATAGGCCCCCGGGCTGAAGCTTTCTTT	CASSIGPRAEAFF
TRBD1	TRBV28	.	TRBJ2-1	TGTGCCAGCAGTTCAGGGGGACAGGAGTACAATGAGCAGTTCTTC	CASSSGGQEYNEQFF
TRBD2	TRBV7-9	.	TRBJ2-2	TGTTCCAGCAGCTCCGGGACTACGGGCACCGGGGAGCTGTTTTTT	CSSSSGTTGTGELFF
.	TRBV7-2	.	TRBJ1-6	TGTGCCAGCAGCTCCGCACAGGGCCCTACCCACTTT	CASSSAQGPTHF
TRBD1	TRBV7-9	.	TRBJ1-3	TGTGCCAGCAGCTTAGTTATAGGGACAGGGTCTGGAAACACCATATATTTT	CASSLVIGTGSGNTIYF